These 5 T cell receptor beta chains share one sample of origin, sequenced in a study of blood T cells in healthy people across ages. Primers used in a second PCR of about 6 to 11 cycles were a sample-barcoded 5' primer and a J-beta primer mix. In TCRdb, the 5' RACE reads were re-called with MiXCR into one record per CDR3 protein. The sample yields about 1,500,000 distinct CDR3 sequences, 42% seen once. The sample consisted of blood. All receptors come from a woman younger than 35 in good health.

A few counts support this clonotype. The chain combines TRBV21-1 with TRBJ2-1; the table assigns TRBD1, which was not confirmed against the DNA. TRBV21-1 is shown as a pseudogene. The CDR3 is 17 residues long. CDR3 nucleotides: TGTGCCAGCAGCAAGAAGGATTCAACCGGGACAGGGTTCGAGCAGTTCTTC. Its translation: CASSKKDSTGTGFEQFF.

J is TRBJ2-5 and V is TRBV10-3, with 11 bases lining up with TRBD2. In germline, CDR1 is ENHRY, CDR2 SYGVKD. The CDR3 extends over 16 amino acids. V lost 7 bases, J lost 4 bases, and 11 bases stayed unmatched. The CDR3, as DNA: TGTGCCATCAAGTCTAGCGGGGGGTACGGTGGAGAGACCCAGTACTTC. Translating it yields CAIKSSGGYGGETQYF.

The V call is TRBV10-3, the J call TRBJ1-1; possibly TRBD1 for D (5 bases). Germline CDR1 and CDR2: ENHRY and SYGVKD. This CDR3 has 11 amino acids. Trimming pared 9 bases from V and 6 bases from J, leaving 11 bases between. CDR3 region: CAIQGTAEAFF. Here the CDR3 DNA reads TGTGCCATTCAGGGTACAGCTGAAGCTTTCTTT.

This clonotype occurred a few times. This rearrangement joins TRBV5-1 to TRBJ2-7; the D call may be TRBD1 or TRBD2 (5 bases each). The germline V gene has CDR1 SGHRS and CDR2 YFSETQ. V dropped 2 bases and J dropped 6 bases, with 9 bases sitting between them. The CDR3 consists of 12 residues. The chain's CDR3 is CASSFPGREQYF. In DNA, the CDR3 is TGCGCCAGCAGCTTCCCGGGGCGCGAGCAGTACTTC. Full variable domain (outside the CDR3, taken from reference TRBV5-1 and TRBJ2-7): KAGVTQTPRYLIKTRGQQVTLSCSPISGHRSVSWYQQTPGQGLQFLFEYFSETQRNKGNFPGRFSGRQFSNSRSEMNVSTLELGDSALYLCASSFPGREQYFGPGTRLTVT.

The chain joins TRBV2 to TRBJ2-5, with 7 bases aligning to TRBD1. The CDR3 is 17 residues long. Germline values: CDR1 SNHLY, CDR2 FYNNEI. V lost 7 bases to trimming and J lost 5 bases; unmatched junction nucleotides: 19. The CDR3 region is CASTLAHSGQEGETQYF. CDR3 bases: TGTGCCAGCACCTTAGCCCACTCCGGACAGGAAGGGGAGACCCAGTACTTC.